These T cell receptor beta chains were read from a single sample in a study of blood T cell repertoires in COVID-19. TCRdb's table, derived via immunoSEQ multiplex PCR, lists solely in-frame clones and lacks some. Among 360,000 or so clones, 85% to 90% were seen once, and the ten largest hold 6% to 7.5%. Input material: peripheral blood. The receptor set was obtained from a young man with active or convalescent COVID-19. Each CDR3 is given without its conserved first and last residue.

v_gene	j_gene	CDR3aa
TRBV7-3	TRBJ2-2	ASSLVRETGELF
TRBV7-9	TRBJ1-3	ASSISGQGGGNTIY
TRBV11-2	TRBJ2-3	ASSLYPSGSTDTQY
TRBV7-2	TRBJ1-5	ASSLSGPSNQPQH
TRBV19	TRBJ1-5	ASSGDLAPQH
TRBV30	TRBJ1-5	AWSVWRGGNQPQH
TRBV19	TRBJ1-4	ASSRGPDRSNEKLF
TRBV6-2/TRBV6-3	TRBJ2-1	ASSYAGTSGGAKYNEQF
TRBV19	TRBJ2-1	ASSIPTTQWEGRFSGTYNEQF
TRBV7-2	TRBJ2-3	ASSLALAADTQY
TRBV19	TRBJ2-6	ASSIFTSGANVLT
TRBV10-1	TRBJ2-3	ASNRRSTDTQY
TRBV4-1	TRBJ2-5	ASSRRSSGELQETQY
TRBV2	TRBJ2-7	ASKYPRASSYEQY
TRBV27	TRBJ1-4	ASSLWIGGGGLNEKLF
TRBV29-1	TRBJ1-4	SVEKENEKLF
TRBV10-3	TRBJ2-1	AISEPRQGINEQF
TRBV19	TRBJ2-1	ATTGPHGYNEQF
TRBV2	TRBJ2-3	ASKSSGAFADTQY
TRBV27	TRBJ2-2	ASRQGRNTGELF
TRBV28	TRBJ1-4	ASSPVRDWYNEKLF
TRBV27	TRBJ2-3	ASSFRDRVTDTQY
TRBV13	TRBJ1-1	ASRRTPNTEAF
TRBV19	TRBJ2-5	ASSLRDRQETQY
TRBV18	TRBJ2-1	ASSESGTSYNEQF
TRBV19	TRBJ1-4	ASNDQGASNEKLF
TRBV29-1	TRBJ1-4	SVGGTGEKLF
TRBV28	TRBJ2-1	ASSAFTGYSYNEQF
TRBV18	TRBJ2-3	ASSPQLAGTSTDTQY
TRBV30	TRBJ1-1	AWKVFWEYPEAF
TRBV7-2	TRBJ2-5	ASSLDFTGVETQY
TRBV24-1	TRBJ2-1	ATSPAGFLTNNEQF
TRBV18	TRBJ2-1	ASSPPGQGIGYNEQF
TRBV7-9	TRBJ2-1	ASSFIDRPDEQF
TRBV7-3	TRBJ1-3	ASSLTGDSGNTIY
TRBV19	TRBJ1-2	ASSPPRWPPEDYT
TRBV6-5	TRBJ1-1	ASSYDGGRAF
TRBV6-2/TRBV6-3	TRBJ1-6	ASSYDPLYNSPLH
TRBV9	TRBJ1-3	ASSWDSNSGNTIY
TRBV11-2	TRBJ1-5	ASSLSGGNQPQH
TRBV27	TRBJ2-5	ASSLSGAWYQETQY